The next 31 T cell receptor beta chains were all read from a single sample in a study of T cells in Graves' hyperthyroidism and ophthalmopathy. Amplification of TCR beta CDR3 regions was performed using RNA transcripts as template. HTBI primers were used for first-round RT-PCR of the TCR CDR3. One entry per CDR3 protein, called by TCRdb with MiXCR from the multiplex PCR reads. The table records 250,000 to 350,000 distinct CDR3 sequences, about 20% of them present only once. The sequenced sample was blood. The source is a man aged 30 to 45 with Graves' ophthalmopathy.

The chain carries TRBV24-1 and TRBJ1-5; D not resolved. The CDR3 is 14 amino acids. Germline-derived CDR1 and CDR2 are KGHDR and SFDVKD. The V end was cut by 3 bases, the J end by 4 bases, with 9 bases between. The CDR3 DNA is TGTGCCACCAGTGATGGCATCCCGAATCAGCCCCAGCATTTT. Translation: CATSDGIPNQPQHF.

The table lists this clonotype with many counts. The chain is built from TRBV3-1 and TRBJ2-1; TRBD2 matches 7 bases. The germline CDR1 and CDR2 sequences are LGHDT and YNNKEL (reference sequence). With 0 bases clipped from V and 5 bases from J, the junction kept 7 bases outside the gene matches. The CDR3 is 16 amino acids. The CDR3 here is CASSQERRGGDNEQFF. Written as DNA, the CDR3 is TGTGCCAGCAGCCAAGAGAGGCGGGGAGGGGACAATGAGCAGTTCTTC.

In nucleotides, the CDR3 is TGTGCCAGCAGCCAAGATCCGGGGGTCTACGAGCAGTACTTC. Its protein product is CASSQDPGVYEQYF. The J gene is TRBJ2-7, the V gene TRBV4-2; perhaps TRBD2 as D (6 bases). This CDR3 is 14 amino acids long. Germline CDR1 reads LGHNA; CDR2 reads YNFKEQ. V shed 0 bases and J shed 3 bases, with 9 bases lying between them.

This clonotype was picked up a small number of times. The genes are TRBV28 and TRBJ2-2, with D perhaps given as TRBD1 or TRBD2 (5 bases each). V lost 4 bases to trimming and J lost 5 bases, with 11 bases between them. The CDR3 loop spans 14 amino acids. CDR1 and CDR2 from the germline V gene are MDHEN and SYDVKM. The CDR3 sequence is CASSSTGLTGELFF. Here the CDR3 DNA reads TGTGCCAGCAGTTCCACAGGACTGACCGGGGAGCTGTTTTTT.

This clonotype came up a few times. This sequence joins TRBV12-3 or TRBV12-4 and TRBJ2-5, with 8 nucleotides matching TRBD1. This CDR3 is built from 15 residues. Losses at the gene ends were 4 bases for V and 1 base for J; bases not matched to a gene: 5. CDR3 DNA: TGTGCCAGCAGTTCCCACGGGACAGGCCAAGAGACCCAGTACTTC. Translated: CASSSHGTGQETQYF.

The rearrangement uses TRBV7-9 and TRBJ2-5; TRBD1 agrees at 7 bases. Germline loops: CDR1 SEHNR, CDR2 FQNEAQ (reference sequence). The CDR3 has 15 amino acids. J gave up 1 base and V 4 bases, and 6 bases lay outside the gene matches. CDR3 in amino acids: CASSSGQLFQETQYF. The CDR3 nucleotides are TGTGCCAGCAGCTCGGGACAGCTCTTCCAAGAGACCCAGTACTTC.

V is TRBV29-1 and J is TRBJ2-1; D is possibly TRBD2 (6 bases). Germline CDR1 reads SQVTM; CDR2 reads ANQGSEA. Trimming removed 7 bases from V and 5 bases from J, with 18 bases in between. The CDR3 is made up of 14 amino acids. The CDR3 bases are TGCAGCGCAAAAGGGGCTAGCGTCGACAATGAGCAGTTCTTC. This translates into CSAKGASVDNEQFF.

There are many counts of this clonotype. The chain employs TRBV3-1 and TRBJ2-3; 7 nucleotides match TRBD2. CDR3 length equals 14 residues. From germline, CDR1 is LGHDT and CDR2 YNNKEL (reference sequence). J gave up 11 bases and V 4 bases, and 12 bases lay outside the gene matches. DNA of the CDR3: TGTGCCAGCAGCCTCCCCGGTGGGGCTAGCGGGCAGTATTTT. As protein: CASSLPGGASGQYF.

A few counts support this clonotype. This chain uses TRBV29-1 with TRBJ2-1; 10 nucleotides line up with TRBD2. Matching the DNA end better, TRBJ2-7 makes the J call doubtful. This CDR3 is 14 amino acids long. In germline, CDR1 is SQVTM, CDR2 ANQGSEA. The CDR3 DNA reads TGCAGCGTGCAAGCGGGAGGGCTGAAGAATGAGCAGTACTTC. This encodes CSVQAGGLKNEQYF.

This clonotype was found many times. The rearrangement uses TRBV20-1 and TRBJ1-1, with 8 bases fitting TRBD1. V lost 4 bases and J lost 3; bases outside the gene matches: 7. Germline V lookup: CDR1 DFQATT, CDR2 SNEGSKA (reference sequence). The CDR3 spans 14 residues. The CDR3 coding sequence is TGCAGTGCTAAAGGACAGGGAGTGTACACTGAAGCTTTCTTT. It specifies CSAKGQGVYTEAFF.

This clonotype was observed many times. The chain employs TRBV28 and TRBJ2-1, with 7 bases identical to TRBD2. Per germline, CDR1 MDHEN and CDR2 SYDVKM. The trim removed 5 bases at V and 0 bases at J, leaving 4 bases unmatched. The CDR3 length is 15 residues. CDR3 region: CASSRPSGSYNEQFF. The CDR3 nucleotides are TGTGCCAGCAGTAGACCTAGCGGCTCCTACAATGAGCAGTTCTTC. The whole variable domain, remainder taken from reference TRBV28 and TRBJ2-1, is DVKVTQSSRYLVKRTGEKVFLECVQDMDHENMFWYRQDPGLGLRLIYFSYDVKMKEKGDIPEGYSVSREKKERFSLILESASTNQTSMYLCASSRPSGSYNEQFFGPGTRLTVL.

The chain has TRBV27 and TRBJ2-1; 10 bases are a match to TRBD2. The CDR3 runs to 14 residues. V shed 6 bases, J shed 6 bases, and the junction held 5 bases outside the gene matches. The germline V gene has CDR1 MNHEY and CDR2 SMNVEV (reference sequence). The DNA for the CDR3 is TGTGCCAGCAGACCTAGCGGGAGCGGCAATGAGCAGTTCTTC. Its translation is CASRPSGSGNEQFF.

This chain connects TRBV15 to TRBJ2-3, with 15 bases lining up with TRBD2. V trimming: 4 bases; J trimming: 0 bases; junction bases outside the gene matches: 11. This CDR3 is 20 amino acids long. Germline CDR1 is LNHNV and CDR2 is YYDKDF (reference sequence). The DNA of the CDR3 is TGTGCCACCAGCACCCCTCCTGGGACTAGCGGGAGGTTTAGCACAGATACGCAGTATTTT. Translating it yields CATSTPPGTSGRFSTDTQYF. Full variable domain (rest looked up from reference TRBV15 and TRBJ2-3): DAMVIQNPRYQVTQFGKPVTLSCSQTLNHNVMYWYQQKSSQAPKLLFHYYDKDFNNEADTPDNFQSRRPNTSFCFLDIRSPGLGDTAMYLCATSTPPGTSGRFSTDTQYFGPGTRLTVL.

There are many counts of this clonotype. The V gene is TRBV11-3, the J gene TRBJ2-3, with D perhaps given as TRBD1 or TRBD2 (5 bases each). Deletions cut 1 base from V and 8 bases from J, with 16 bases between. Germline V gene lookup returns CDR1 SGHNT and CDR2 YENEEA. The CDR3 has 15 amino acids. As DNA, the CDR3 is TGTGCCAGCAGCTTAGGTGAGGGACCGTCGGGTACGCAGTATTTT. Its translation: CASSLGEGPSGTQYF.

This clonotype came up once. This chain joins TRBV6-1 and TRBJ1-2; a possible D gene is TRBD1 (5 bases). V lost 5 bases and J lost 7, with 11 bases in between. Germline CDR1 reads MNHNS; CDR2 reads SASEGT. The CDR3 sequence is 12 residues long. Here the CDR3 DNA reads TGTGCCAGCAGTCAGGGTTTTGCTGGCTACACCTTC. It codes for CASSQGFAGYTF.

This CDR3 reads CASSLSGQGNNSPLHF. CDR3 DNA: TGTGCCAGCAGTCTCAGCGGACAGGGAAATAATTCACCCCTCCACTTT. The gene calls are TRBV12-3 or TRBV12-4 and TRBJ1-6, with 8 positions matching TRBD1. The junction had 8 bases not matched to a gene; V was cut back by 5 bases and J by 5 bases. The CDR3 has 16 amino acids.

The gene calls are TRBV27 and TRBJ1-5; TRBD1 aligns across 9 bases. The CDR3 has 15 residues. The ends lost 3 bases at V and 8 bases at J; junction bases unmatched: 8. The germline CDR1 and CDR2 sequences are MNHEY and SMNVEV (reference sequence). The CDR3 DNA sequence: TGTGCCAGCAGTTTTAGTCCGGGGACAGGGAAGCCCCAGCATTTT. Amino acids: CASSFSPGTGKPQHF.

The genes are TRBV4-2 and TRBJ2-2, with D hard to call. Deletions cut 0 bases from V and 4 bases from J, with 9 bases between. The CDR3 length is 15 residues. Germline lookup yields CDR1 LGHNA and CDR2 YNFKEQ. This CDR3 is CASSQDDNGTGELFF. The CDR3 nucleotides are TGTGCCAGCAGCCAAGATGATAACGGCACCGGGGAGCTGTTTTTT.

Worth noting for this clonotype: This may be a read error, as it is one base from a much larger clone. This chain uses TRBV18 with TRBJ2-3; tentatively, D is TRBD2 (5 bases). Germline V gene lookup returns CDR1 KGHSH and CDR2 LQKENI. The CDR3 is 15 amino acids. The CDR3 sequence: CACSRSESGWDTQYF. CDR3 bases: TGTGCCTGCTCACGTTCAGAGAGCGGATGGGATACGCAGTATTTT.

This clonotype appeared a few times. Here the CDR3 reads CASSLQDLSEQYF. For the CDR3, the DNA is TGTGCCAGCAGCTTACAAGACTTAAGCGAGCAGTACTTC. V gene TRBV11-2 combines with J gene TRBJ2-7; D is uncertain. Germline lookup yields CDR1 SGHAT and CDR2 FQNNGV. The CDR3 covers 13 residues. V was clipped by 2 bases and J by 6 bases, with 11 bases between them.

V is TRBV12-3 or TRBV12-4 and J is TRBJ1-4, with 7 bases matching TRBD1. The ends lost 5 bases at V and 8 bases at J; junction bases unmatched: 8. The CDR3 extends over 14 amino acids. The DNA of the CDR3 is TGTGCCAGCAGTCCCCAGGGGGTTGGGGAAAAACTGTTTTTT. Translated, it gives CASSPQGVGEKLFF.

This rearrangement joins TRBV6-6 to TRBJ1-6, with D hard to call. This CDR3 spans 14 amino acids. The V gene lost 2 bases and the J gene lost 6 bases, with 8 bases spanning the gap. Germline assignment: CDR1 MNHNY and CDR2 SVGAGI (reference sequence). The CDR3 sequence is CASSYGQPNSPLHF. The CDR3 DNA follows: TGTGCCAGCAGTTACGGCCAGCCTAATTCACCCCTCCACTTT.

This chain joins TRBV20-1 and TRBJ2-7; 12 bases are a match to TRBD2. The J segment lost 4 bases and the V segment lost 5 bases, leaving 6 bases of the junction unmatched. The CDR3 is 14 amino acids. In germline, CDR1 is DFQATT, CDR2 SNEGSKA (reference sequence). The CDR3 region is CSALSGTSGYEQYF. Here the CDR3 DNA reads TGCAGTGCTCTGTCCGGGACTAGCGGGTACGAGCAGTACTTC.

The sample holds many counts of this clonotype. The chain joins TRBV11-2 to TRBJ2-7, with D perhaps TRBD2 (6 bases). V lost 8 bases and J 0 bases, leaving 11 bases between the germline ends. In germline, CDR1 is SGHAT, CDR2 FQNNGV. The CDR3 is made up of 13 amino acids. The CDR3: CASAAGHSYEQYF. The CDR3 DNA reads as TGTGCCAGCGCAGCGGGCCACTCCTACGAGCAGTACTTC. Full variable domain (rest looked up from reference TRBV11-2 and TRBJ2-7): EAGVAQSPRYKIIEKRQSVAFWCNPISGHATLYWYQQILGQGPKLLIQFQNNGVVDDSQLPKDRFSAERLKGVDSTLKIQPAKLEDSAVYLCASAAGHSYEQYFGPGTRLTVT.

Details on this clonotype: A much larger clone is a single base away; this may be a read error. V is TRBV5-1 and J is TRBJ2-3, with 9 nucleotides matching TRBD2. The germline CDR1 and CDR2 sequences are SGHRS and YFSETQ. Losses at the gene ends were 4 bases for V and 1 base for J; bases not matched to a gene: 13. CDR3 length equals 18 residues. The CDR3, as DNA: TGCGCCAGCAGCGCCACTAGCGGGTCGGTTGGGGGCACAGATACGCAGTATTTT. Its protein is CASSATSGSVGGTDTQYF.

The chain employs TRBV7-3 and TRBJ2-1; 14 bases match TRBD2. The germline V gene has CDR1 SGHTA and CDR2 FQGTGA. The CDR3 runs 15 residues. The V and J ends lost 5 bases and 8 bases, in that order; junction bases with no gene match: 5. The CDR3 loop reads CASSLTSGRADEQFF. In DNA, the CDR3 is TGTGCCAGCAGCCTGACTAGCGGGAGGGCCGATGAGCAGTTCTTC.

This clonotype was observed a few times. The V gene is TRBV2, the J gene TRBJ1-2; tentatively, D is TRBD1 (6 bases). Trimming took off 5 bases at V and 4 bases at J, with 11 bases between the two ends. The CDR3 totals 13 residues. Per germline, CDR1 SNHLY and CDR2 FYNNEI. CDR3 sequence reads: CASSKGGGYGYTF. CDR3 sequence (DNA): TGTGCCAGCAGTAAGGGGGGGGGCTATGGCTACACCTTC. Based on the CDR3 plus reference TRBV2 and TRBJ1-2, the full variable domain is EPEVTQTPSHQVTQMGQEVILRCVPISNHLYFYWYRQILGQKVEFLVSFYNNEISEKSEIFDDQFSVERPDGSNFTLKIRSTKLEDSAMYFCASSKGGGYGYTFGSGTRLTVV.

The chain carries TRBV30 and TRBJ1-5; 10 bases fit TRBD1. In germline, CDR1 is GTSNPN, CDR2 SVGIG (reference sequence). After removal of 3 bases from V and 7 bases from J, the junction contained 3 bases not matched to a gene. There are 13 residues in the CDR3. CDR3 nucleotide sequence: TGTGCCTGGAGCGGACAGGGGGTACAGCCCCAGCATTTT. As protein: CAWSGQGVQPQHF.

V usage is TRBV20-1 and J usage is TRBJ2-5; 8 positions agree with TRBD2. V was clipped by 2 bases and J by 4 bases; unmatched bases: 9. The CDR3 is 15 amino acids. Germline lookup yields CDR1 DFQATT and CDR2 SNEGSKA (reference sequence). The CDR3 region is CSARSGRGGGETQYF. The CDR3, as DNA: TGCAGTGCTAGAAGCGGGAGAGGAGGAGGAGAGACCCAGTACTTC.

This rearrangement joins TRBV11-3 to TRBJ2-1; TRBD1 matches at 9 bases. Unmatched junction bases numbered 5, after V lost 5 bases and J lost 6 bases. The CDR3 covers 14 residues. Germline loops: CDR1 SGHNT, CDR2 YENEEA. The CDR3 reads CASSPGTGSNEQFF. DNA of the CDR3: TGTGCCAGCAGCCCGGGGACAGGGAGCAATGAGCAGTTCTTC.

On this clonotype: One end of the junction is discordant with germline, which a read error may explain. This CDR3 reads CTSRVTDTQYF. In DNA form, the CDR3 reads TGTACCAGCAGAGTCACAGATACGCAGTATTTT. The rearrangement joins TRBV11-3 to TRBJ2-3; D uncertain. The CDR3 covers 11 residues. Germline CDR1 SGHNT, CDR2 YENEEA.